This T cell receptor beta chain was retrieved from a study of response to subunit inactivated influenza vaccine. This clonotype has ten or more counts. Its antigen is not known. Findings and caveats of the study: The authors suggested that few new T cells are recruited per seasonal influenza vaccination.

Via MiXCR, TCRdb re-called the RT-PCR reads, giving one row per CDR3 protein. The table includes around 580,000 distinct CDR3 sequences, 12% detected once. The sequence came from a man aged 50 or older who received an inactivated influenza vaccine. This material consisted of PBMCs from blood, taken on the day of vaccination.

The DNA of the CDR3 is TGTGCCAGCAGCTATGCCGGGACAGGGGACGCACCCCTCCACTTT. This translates into CASSYAGTGDAPLHF. V gene TRBV5-5 combines with J gene TRBJ1-6; 10 nucleotides line up with TRBD1. Germline CDR1 is SGHKS and CDR2 is YYEKEE (reference sequence). V lost 3 bases to trimming and J lost 11 bases; unmatched junction nucleotides: 8. This CDR3 comprises 15 residues.